Listed below are T cell receptor beta chains from one sample, sequenced in a study of blood T cell repertoires in COVID-19. Sequencing used immunoSEQ multiplex PCR; TCRdb keeps in-frame clones, though not all of them. The table shows about 27,000 clones, with approximately 70% occurring only once. The sequencing sample was made of peripheral blood. The receptor source for this set is a man in his 60s with active or convalescent COVID-19. CDR3s include the opening cysteine and the closing phenylalanine or tryptophan. Each record gives: V gene, clone size, J gene, CDR3 length, D gene, CDR3 DNA, CDR3 protein. The D gene is left open where the match is weak. Some rows mark clone size as missing; the rest say once, few, many or name a class of expanded clone.

V: TRBV27
size: NA
J: TRBJ1-2
length: 15
D: TRBD1
DNA: TGTGCCAGCAGGGGACAGGGGAAAGGAAACTATGGCTACACCTTC
CDR3: CASRGQGKGNYGYTF

V: TRBV6-2/TRBV6-3
size: few
J: TRBJ1-2
length: 15
D: NA
DNA: TGTGCCAGCAGTACTCCATTTAGGGGGAACTATGGCTACACCTTC
CDR3: CASSTPFRGNYGYTF

V: TRBV7-9
size: NA
J: TRBJ2-7
length: 16
D: NA
DNA: TGTGCCAGCAGCTTAGCCGGCAGGGGTCTCTCCTACGAGCAGTACTTC
CDR3: CASSLAGRGLSYEQYF

V: TRBV14
size: NA
J: TRBJ2-2
length: 14
D: TRBD1
DNA: TGTGCCAGCAGCCTCATCAGGGGGCCCGGGGAGCTGTTTTTT
CDR3: CASSLIRGPGELFF

V: TRBV15
size: once
J: TRBJ2-5
length: 18
D: TRBD2
DNA: TGTGCCACCAGCAGAGGAACTAGCGGGAGGGCCTCGCGAGAGACCCAGTACTTC
CDR3: CATSRGTSGRASRETQYF

V: TRBV19
size: NA
J: TRBJ1-3
length: 16
D: NA
DNA: TGTGCCAGTAGTGGAATCAGGGGAGTACCTGGAAACACCATATATTTT
CDR3: CASSGIRGVPGNTIYF

V: TRBV6-5
size: NA
J: TRBJ1-2
length: 12
D: NA
DNA: TGTGCCAGCAGTTCACGGGGTGGAGGCTACACCTTC
CDR3: CASSSRGGGYTF

V: TRBV11-2
size: NA
J: TRBJ2-3
length: 15
D: TRBD2
DNA: TGTGCCAGCAGCTTACTAGCGGGAGGCACAGATACGCAGTATTTT
CDR3: CASSLLAGGTDTQYF

V: TRBV3-1/TRBV3-2
size: NA
J: TRBJ2-2
length: 16
D: TRBD2
DNA: TGTGCCAGCAGCGCCAGGACTAGCCTTAACACCGGGGAGCTGTTTTTT
CDR3: CASSARTSLNTGELFF

V: TRBV29-1
size: NA
J: TRBJ2-5
length: 18
D: TRBD2
DNA: TGCAGCGTTGACCCCCAAAGTGCACTAGCGGGGGCGACGGAGACCCAGTACTTC
CDR3: CSVDPQSALAGATETQYF

V: TRBV5-1
size: NA
J: TRBJ1-2
length: 14
D: TRBD1
DNA: TGCGCCAGCAGCTTTGGGGGACAGGTAGAGGGCTACACCTTC
CDR3: CASSFGGQVEGYTF

V: TRBV2
size: NA
J: TRBJ1-2
length: 12
D: NA
DNA: TGTGCCAGCAGCCGCCCAGGGGCTGGCTACACCTTC
CDR3: CASSRPGAGYTF

V: TRBV6-1
size: NA
J: TRBJ1-2
length: 13
D: NA
DNA: TGTGCCAGCAGTGAAGCGCTATACTATGGCTACACCTTC
CDR3: CASSEALYYGYTF

V: TRBV11-1
size: NA
J: TRBJ1-1
length: 14
D: NA
DNA: TGTGCCAGCAGCTTAAAGGGAGGGGTCACTGAAGCTTTCTTT
CDR3: CASSLKGGVTEAFF

V: TRBV6-6
size: NA
J: TRBJ2-2
length: 11
D: NA
DNA: TGTGCCAGCAGTTACCTATCGGAGCTGTTTTTT
CDR3: CASSYLSELFF

V: TRBV11-2
size: NA
J: TRBJ2-1
length: 14
D: TRBD1
DNA: TGTGCCAGCAGCCCAGGGGGCTCCTACAATGAGCAGTTCTTC
CDR3: CASSPGGSYNEQFF

V: TRBV29-1
size: NA
J: TRBJ2-7
length: 12
D: TRBD2
DNA: TGCAGCGGGACTAGCGGAGTCTACGAGCAGTACTTC
CDR3: CSGTSGVYEQYF

V: TRBV6-5
size: once
J: TRBJ1-2
length: 13
D: NA
DNA: TGTGCCAGCAGTTACGAGGGATTGGGGGGCTACACCTTC
CDR3: CASSYEGLGGYTF

V: TRBV27
size: few
J: TRBJ2-2
length: 16
D: NA
DNA: TGTGCCAGCAGTTTTTGGATGGGGGGAAACACCGGGGAGCTGTTTTTT
CDR3: CASSFWMGGNTGELFF

V: TRBV9
size: NA
J: TRBJ2-5
length: 14
D: NA
DNA: TGTGCCAGCAGCGGGGGGGGCCCCCAAGAGACCCAGTACTTC
CDR3: CASSGGGPQETQYF

V: TRBV7-9
size: NA
J: TRBJ1-1
length: 12
D: TRBD1
DNA: TGTGCCAGCAGCCCAACAGGGGATGTTCCTTTCTTT
CDR3: CASSPTGDVPFF

V: TRBV5-1
size: few
J: TRBJ2-7
length: 14
D: NA
DNA: TGCGCCAGCAGCTTCTCTACAGGGCTCTACGAGCAGTACTTC
CDR3: CASSFSTGLYEQYF

V: TRBV11-2
size: once
J: TRBJ1-4
length: 14
D: NA
DNA: TGTGCCAGCAGCCCCGTTTCGAGGCTAGAAAAACTGTTTTTT
CDR3: CASSPVSRLEKLFF

V: TRBV7-9
size: NA
J: TRBJ1-6
length: 13
D: TRBD1
DNA: TGTGCCAGCAGCGGGACAGTTGGTTCACCCCTCCACTTT
CDR3: CASSGTVGSPLHF